This is a list of T cell receptor beta chains from one sample in a study of early T cells in non-severe SARS-CoV-2 infection. TCRdb called the 5' RACE reads again in MiXCR, with one record for every CDR3 protein. The sample has some 37,000 distinct CDR3 sequences; roughly 9.7% are singletons. The sequenced sample was whole blood. The receptors were gathered from an adult who was a healthcare worker with PCR-confirmed SARS-CoV-2 infection or an uninfected control (not recorded which). The CDR3 runs from the conserved cysteine through the conserved F or W. The order of the fields is J gene, clone size, V gene, D gene, CDR3 DNA, CDR3 protein. D genes are given only for firm matches. The size entry is marked missing in some rows and otherwise reads once, few, many or a size class.

J: TRBJ2-7
size: NA
V: TRBV29-1
D: TRBD1
DNA: TGCAGCGCCCCCGGGACAGACGACGAGCAGTACTTC
CDR3: CSAPGTDDEQYF

J: TRBJ2-5
size: NA
V: TRBV2
D: TRBD2
DNA: TGTGCCAGCAGTGAAGCTACTAGCGAAGAGACCCAGTACTTC
CDR3: CASSEATSEETQYF

J: TRBJ2-5
size: many
V: TRBV7-9
D: NA
DNA: TGTGCCAGCAGCTTAGTCGGAGAGACCCAGTACTTC
CDR3: CASSLVGETQYF

J: TRBJ1-5
size: many
V: TRBV20-1
D: NA
DNA: TGCAGTGCGTCTATGGGGGCAAGCAATCAGCCCCAGCATTTT
CDR3: CSASMGASNQPQHF

J: TRBJ1-1
size: many
V: TRBV7-9
D: NA
DNA: TGTGCCAGCAGCTCTGTGAGGATGGGGACTGAAGCTTTCTTT
CDR3: CASSSVRMGTEAFF

J: TRBJ1-1
size: many
V: TRBV12-2
D: NA
DNA: TGTGCAAGTCGCTTCGGCGCAGCTCCAAAATCTAACACTGAAGCTTTCTTT
CDR3: CASRFGAAPKSNTEAFF

J: TRBJ1-6
size: many
V: TRBV20-1
D: NA
DNA: TGCAGTGCTAGAGATCGGCGGCCTTCTGAACCCCTCCACTTT
CDR3: CSARDRRPSEPLHF

J: TRBJ2-3
size: many
V: TRBV9
D: TRBD2
DNA: TGTGCCAGCAGCCCAGGGACTAGCGGGGGGGCGTATACGCAGTATTTT
CDR3: CASSPGTSGGAYTQYF

J: TRBJ1-2
size: NA
V: TRBV6-1
D: TRBD1
DNA: TGTGCCAGCAGAACAGGGGTTATCCATGGCTACACCTTC
CDR3: CASRTGVIHGYTF

J: TRBJ1-5
size: many
V: TRBV6-1
D: NA
DNA: TGTGCCAGCAGTGAAGCGCTAGCAGATAGCAATCAGCCCCAGCATTTT
CDR3: CASSEALADSNQPQHF

J: TRBJ2-2
size: NA
V: TRBV15
D: NA
DNA: TGTGCCACCAGCAGGGCAGGGCCCGGCGGGGAGCTGTTTTTT
CDR3: CATSRAGPGGELFF

J: TRBJ1-1
size: NA
V: TRBV29-1
D: NA
DNA: TGCAGCGCCCGACTTCAGTCTAACACTGAAGCTTTCTTT
CDR3: CSARLQSNTEAFF

J: TRBJ2-2
size: few
V: TRBV29-1
D: NA
DNA: TGCAGCGTTGACACCGCGAACACCGGGGAGCTGTTTTTT
CDR3: CSVDTANTGELFF

J: TRBJ2-5
size: many
V: TRBV15
D: NA
DNA: TGTGCCACCAGCAGAGTGTCGCGGGTGGAGACCCAGTACTTC
CDR3: CATSRVSRVETQYF

J: TRBJ1-1
size: few
V: TRBV5-6
D: TRBD1
DNA: TGTGCCAGCAGCTTTACGGACAGGGCAAACACTGAAGCTTTCTTT
CDR3: CASSFTDRANTEAFF

J: TRBJ1-2
size: many
V: TRBV11-2
D: NA
DNA: TGTGCCAGCAGCTTCCAGGGCACCTATGGCTACACCTTC
CDR3: CASSFQGTYGYTF

J: TRBJ1-6
size: many
V: TRBV12-3/TRBV12-4
D: TRBD1
DNA: TGTGCCAGCAGACTTAGGACAGGGAGCTCCTATAATTCACCCCTCCACTTT
CDR3: CASRLRTGSSYNSPLHF

J: TRBJ2-2
size: few
V: TRBV7-3
D: TRBD1
DNA: TGTGCCAGCAGCTTTGGGACAGACACCGGGGAGCTGTTTTTT
CDR3: CASSFGTDTGELFF

J: TRBJ1-4
size: NA
V: TRBV20-1
D: TRBD1
DNA: TGCAGTGCTGGACGACAGGGGGCGGGTGAAAAACTGTTTTTT
CDR3: CSAGRQGAGEKLFF

J: TRBJ1-4
size: NA
V: TRBV20-1
D: NA
DNA: TGCAGTGCTAGAGCCGGGGCCGGGGATCGCAATGAAAAACTGTTTTTT
CDR3: CSARAGAGDRNEKLFF

J: TRBJ2-3
size: many
V: TRBV5-5
D: NA
DNA: TGTGCCAGCAGCTTGGGGCAGAGCACAGATACGCAGTATTTT
CDR3: CASSLGQSTDTQYF

J: TRBJ2-1
size: NA
V: TRBV29-1
D: NA
DNA: TGCAGCGTTGGACAGGCGTACAATGAGCAGTTCTTC
CDR3: CSVGQAYNEQFF

J: TRBJ1-2
size: many
V: TRBV5-1
D: NA
DNA: TGCGCCAGCAGCCGGGACCGAGAACCCTATGGCTACACCTTC
CDR3: CASSRDREPYGYTF

J: TRBJ2-1
size: NA
V: TRBV29-1
D: NA
DNA: TGCAGCGTGATACAGGGAGGGATCTACAATGAGCAGTTCTTC
CDR3: CSVIQGGIYNEQFF

J: TRBJ2-5
size: many
V: TRBV2
D: NA
DNA: TGTGCGTCCAGAAGTGCTAGTGTTGAGACCCAGTACTTC
CDR3: CASRSASVETQYF

J: TRBJ2-1
size: many
V: TRBV7-9
D: TRBD2
DNA: TGTGCCAGCAGCCAGGGACTAGAGGATGAGCAGTTCTTC
CDR3: CASSQGLEDEQFF

J: TRBJ1-5
size: many
V: TRBV15
D: NA
DNA: TGTGCCACCAGCAGAGAAGGAGGGGATCAGCCCCAGCATTTT
CDR3: CATSREGGDQPQHF

J: TRBJ1-2
size: many
V: TRBV19
D: NA
DNA: TGTGCCAGTAGGGCTCAGGGGTTGGATTATGGCTACACCTTC
CDR3: CASRAQGLDYGYTF

J: TRBJ2-3
size: few
V: TRBV6-1
D: NA
DNA: TGTGCCAGCAGTGAAATGGGGCCCTCGAGCACAGATACGCAGTATTTT
CDR3: CASSEMGPSSTDTQYF

J: TRBJ2-3
size: NA
V: TRBV12-3/TRBV12-4
D: TRBD2
DNA: TGTGCCAGCAGTGCAAGCGGGGGAGTCCCAGGTACGCAGTATTTT
CDR3: CASSASGGVPGTQYF

J: TRBJ1-4
size: many
V: TRBV18
D: NA
DNA: TGTGCCAGCTCGAGTGTTAGTAGGGAAAAACTGTTTTTT
CDR3: CASSSVSREKLFF

J: TRBJ2-1
size: NA
V: TRBV29-1
D: TRBD1
DNA: TGCAGCGGGGCGATAGGGACAGGGCACAATGAGCAGTTCTTC
CDR3: CSGAIGTGHNEQFF